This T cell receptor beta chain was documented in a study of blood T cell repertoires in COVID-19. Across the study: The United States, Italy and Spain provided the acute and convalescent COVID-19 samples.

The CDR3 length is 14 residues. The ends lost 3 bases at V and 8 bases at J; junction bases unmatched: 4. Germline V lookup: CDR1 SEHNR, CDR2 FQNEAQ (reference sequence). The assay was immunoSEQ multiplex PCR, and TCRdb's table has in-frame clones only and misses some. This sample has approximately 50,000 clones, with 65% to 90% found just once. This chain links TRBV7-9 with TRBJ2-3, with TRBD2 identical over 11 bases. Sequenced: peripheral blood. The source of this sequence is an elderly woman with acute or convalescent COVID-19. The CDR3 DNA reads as TGTGCCAGCAGCTTTAGCGGGGGGGCAGGTACGCAGTATTTT. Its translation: CASSFSGGAGTQYF. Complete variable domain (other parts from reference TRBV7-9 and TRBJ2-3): DTGVSQNPRHKITKRGQNVTFRCDPISEHNRLYWYRQTLGQGPEFLTYFQNEAQLEKSRLLSDRFSAERPKGSFSTLEIQRTEQGDSAMYLCASSFSGGAGTQYFGPGTRLTVL.